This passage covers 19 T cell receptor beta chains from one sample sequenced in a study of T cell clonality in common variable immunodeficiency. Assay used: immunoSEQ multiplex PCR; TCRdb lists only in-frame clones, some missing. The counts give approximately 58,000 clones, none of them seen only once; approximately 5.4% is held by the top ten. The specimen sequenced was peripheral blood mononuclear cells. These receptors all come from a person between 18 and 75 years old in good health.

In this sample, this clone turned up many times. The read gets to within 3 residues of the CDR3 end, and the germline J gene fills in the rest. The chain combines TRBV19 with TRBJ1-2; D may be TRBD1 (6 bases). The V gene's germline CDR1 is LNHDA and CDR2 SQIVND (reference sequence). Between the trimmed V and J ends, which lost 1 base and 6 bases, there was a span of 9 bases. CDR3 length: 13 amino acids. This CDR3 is CASSIGRGDGYTF. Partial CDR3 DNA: TGTGCCAGTAGTATAGGCAGGGGAGATGGC.

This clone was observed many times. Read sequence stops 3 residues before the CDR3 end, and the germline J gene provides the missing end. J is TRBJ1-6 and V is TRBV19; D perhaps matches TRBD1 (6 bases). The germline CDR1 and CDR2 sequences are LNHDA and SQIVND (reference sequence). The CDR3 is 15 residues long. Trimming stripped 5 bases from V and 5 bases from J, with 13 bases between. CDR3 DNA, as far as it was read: TGTGCCAGTAGTCTCGGGACAAGGGATAATTCACCC. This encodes CASSLGTRDNSP. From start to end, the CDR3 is CASSLGTRDNSPLHF.

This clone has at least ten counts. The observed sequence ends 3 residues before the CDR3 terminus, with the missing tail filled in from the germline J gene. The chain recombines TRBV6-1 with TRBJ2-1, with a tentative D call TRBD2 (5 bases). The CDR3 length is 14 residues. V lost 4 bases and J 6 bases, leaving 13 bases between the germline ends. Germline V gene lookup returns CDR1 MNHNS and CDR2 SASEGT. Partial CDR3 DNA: TGTGCCAGCAGTGGAGGCAGTGAGGGCAATGAG. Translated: CASSGGSEGNE. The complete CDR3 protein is CASSGGSEGNEQFF.

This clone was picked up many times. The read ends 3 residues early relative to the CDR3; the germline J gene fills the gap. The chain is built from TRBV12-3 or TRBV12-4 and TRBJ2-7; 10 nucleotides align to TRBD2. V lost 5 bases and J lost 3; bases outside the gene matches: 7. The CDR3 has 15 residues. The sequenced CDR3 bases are TGTGCCAGCAGTCCCTCTAGCGGGAGCGGCTACGAG. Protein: CASSPSSGSGYE. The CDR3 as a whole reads CASSPSSGSGYEQYF.

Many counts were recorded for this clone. The CDR3 spells CASSLAISDIQYF. The part of the CDR3 DNA that was read is TGCGCCAGCAGCTTGGCCATTAGCGACATT. The gene calls are TRBV5-1 and TRBJ2-4; D perhaps matches TRBD2 (5 bases). The read comes to an end 3 residues before the CDR3 does, leaving the germline J gene to fill in the end. The CDR3 totals 13 residues. Germline V CDR1 and CDR2: SGHRS, YFSETQ. V shed 0 bases and J shed 8 bases, with 9 bases lying between them.

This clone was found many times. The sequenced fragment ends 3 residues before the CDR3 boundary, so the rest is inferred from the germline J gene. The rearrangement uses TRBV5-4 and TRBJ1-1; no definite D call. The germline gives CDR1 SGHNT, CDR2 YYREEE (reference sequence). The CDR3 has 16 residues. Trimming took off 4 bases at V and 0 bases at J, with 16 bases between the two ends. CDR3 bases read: TGTGCCAGCAGCGGAGGAGGACTGTTCATGAACACTGAA. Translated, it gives CASSGGGLFMNTE. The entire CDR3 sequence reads CASSGGGLFMNTEAFF.

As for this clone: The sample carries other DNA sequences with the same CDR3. The part of the CDR3 DNA that was read is TGTGCCAGCAGCCCTATGGGGGGGTCCTACAATGAG. Protein sequence: CASSPMGGSYNE. The CDR3 reads in full as CASSPMGGSYNEQFF. The chain has TRBV5-6 and TRBJ2-1, with TRBD2 identical over 7 bases. Read data end 3 residues before the CDR3 end; the end is taken from the germline J gene. The CDR3 has 15 residues. The germline V gene has CDR1 SGHDT and CDR2 YYEEEE. Trimming removed 4 bases from V and 1 base from J; junction bases left unmatched: 5. Drawing the rest from reference TRBV5-6 and TRBJ2-1, the complete variable domain is DAGVTQSPTHLIKTRGQQVTLRCSPKSGHDTVSWYQQALGQGPQFIFQYYEEEERQRGNFPDRFSGHQFPNYSSELNVNALLLGDSALYLCASSPMGGSYNEQFFGPGTRLTVL.

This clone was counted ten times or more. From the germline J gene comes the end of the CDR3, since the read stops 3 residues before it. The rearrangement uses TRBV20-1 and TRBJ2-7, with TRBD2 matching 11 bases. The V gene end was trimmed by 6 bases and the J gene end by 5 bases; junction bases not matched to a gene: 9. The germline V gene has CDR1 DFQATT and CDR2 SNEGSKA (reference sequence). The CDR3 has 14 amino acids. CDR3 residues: CSARSGRGSNEQYF. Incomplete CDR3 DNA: TGCAGTGCCCGTAGCGGGAGGGGGTCTAACGAG.

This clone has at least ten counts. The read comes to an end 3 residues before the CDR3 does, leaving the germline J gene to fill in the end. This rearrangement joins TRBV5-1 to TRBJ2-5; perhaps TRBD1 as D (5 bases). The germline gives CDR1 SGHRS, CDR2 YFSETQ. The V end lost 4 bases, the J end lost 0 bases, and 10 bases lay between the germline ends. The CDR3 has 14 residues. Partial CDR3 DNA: TGCGCCAGCAGCCGCGACAGACACCAAGAGACC. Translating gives CASSRDRHQET. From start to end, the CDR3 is CASSRDRHQETQYF.

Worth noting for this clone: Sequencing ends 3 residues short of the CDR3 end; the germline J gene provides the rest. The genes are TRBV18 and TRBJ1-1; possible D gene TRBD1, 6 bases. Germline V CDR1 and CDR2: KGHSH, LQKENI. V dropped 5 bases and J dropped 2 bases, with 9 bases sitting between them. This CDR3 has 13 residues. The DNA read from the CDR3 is TGTGCCAGCTCATGGGACACCAACACTGAA. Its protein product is CASSWDTNTE. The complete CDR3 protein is CASSWDTNTEAFF.

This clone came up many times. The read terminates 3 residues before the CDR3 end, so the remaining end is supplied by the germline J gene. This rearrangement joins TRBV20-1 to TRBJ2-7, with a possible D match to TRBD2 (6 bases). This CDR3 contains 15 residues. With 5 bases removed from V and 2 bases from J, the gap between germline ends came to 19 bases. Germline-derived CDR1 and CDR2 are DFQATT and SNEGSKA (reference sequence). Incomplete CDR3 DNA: TGCAGTGCTGAAGAGGAGGGCCCCGAGGCCTACGAG. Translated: CSAEEEGPEAYE. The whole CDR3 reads CSAEEEGPEAYEQYF.

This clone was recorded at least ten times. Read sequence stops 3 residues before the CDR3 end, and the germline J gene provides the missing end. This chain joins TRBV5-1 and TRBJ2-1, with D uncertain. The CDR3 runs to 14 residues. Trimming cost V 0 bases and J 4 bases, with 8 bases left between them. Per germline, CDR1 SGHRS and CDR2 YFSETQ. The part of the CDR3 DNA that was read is TGCGCCAGCAGCTTGGCGACAAGTTACAATGAG. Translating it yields CASSLATSYNE. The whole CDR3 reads CASSLATSYNEQFF.

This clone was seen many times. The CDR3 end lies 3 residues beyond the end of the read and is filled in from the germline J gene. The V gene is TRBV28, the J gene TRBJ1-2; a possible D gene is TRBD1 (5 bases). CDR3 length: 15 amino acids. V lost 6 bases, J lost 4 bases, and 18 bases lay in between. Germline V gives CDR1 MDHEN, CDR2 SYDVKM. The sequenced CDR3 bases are TGTGCCAGCAGAATCGGGGGGGAGGAGGGCTATGGC. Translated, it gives CASRIGGEEGYG. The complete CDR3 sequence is CASRIGGEEGYGYTF.

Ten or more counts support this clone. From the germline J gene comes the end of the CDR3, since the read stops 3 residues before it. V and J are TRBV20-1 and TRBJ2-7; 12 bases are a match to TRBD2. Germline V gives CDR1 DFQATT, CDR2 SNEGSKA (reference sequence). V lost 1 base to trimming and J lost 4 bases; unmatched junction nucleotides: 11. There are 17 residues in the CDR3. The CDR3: CSARGTSGATAIYEQYF. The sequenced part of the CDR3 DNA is TGCAGTGCTAGAGGGACTAGCGGGGCCACCGCCATTTACGAG.

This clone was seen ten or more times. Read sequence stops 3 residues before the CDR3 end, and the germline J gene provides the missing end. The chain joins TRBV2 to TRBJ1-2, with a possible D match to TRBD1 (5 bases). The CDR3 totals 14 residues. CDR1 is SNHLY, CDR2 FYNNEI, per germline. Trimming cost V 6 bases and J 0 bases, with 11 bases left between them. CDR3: CASRQDGPNYGYTF. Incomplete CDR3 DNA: TGTGCCAGCAGACAGGACGGCCCTAACTATGGC. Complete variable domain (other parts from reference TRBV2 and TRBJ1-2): EPEVTQTPSHQVTQMGQEVILRCVPISNHLYFYWYRQILGQKVEFLVSFYNNEISEKSEIFDDQFSVERPDGSNFTLKIRSTKLEDSAMYFCASRQDGPNYGYTFGSGTRLTVV.

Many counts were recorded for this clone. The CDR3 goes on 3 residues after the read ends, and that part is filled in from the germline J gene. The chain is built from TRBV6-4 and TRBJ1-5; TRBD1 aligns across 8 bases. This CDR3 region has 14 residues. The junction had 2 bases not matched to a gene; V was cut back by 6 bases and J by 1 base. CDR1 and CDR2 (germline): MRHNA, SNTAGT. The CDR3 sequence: CASSRGHSNQPQHF. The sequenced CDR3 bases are TGTGCCAGCAGCAGGGGGCACAGCAATCAGCCC.

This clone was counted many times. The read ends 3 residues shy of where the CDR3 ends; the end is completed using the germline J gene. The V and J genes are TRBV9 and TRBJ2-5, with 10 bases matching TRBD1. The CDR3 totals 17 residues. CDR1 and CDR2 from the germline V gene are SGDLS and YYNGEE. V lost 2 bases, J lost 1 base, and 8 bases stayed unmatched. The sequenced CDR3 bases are TGTGCCAGCAGCGTCGGCAGGACAGGGGGTCCCCAAGAGACC. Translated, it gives CASSVGRTGGPQET. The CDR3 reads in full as CASSVGRTGGPQETQYF.

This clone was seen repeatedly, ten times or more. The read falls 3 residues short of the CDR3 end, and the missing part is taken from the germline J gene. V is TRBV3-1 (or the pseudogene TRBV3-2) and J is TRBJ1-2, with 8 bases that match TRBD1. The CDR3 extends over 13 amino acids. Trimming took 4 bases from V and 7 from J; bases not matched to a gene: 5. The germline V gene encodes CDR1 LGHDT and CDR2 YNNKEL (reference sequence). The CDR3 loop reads CASSLRQGSGYTF. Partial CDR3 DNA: TGTGCCAGCAGCCTCCGACAGGGGAGTGGC.

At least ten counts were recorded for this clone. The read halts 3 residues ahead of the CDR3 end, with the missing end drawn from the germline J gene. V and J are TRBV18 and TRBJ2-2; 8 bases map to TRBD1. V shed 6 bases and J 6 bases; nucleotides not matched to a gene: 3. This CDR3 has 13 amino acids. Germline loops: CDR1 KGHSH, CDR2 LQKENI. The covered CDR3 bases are TGTGCCAGCTCGCCCAGGGGGCCCGGGGAG. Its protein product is CASSPRGPGE. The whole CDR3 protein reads CASSPRGPGELFF. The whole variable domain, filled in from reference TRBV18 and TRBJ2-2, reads NAGVMQNPRHLVRRRGQEARLRCSPMKGHSHVYWYRQLPEEGLKFMVYLQKENIIDESGMPKERFSAEFPKEGPSILRIQQVVRGDSAAYFCASSPRGPGELFFGEGSRLTVL.